The 9 T cell receptor beta chains presented below share a single source sample, sequenced in a study of blood T cell repertoires in COVID-19. Assay: immunoSEQ multiplex PCR; the TCRdb copy retains only in-frame clones and omits some. The table includes about 110,000 clones, about two thirds detected once. Sequenced: peripheral blood. The receptors were gathered from a human donor with acute or convalescent COVID-19. The donor label of this sample is uncertain.

The chain combines TRBV13 with TRBJ2-2; the match to TRBD2 covers 8 bases. The CDR3 consists of 20 residues. Per the germline V gene, CDR1 is PRHDT and CDR2 is FYEKMQ (reference sequence). Losses at the gene ends were 2 bases for V and 1 base for J; bases not matched to a gene: 15. CDR3 in amino acids: CASSLQGGPLLAGNTGELFF. DNA for the CDR3: TGTGCCAGCAGCTTACAGGGCGGCCCGCTGCTAGCGGGGAACACCGGGGAGCTGTTTTTT.

The J gene is TRBJ1-5, the V gene TRBV18; unclear D gene. V lost 3 bases and J 2 bases, leaving 8 bases between the germline ends. The CDR3 length is 14 residues. Germline-derived CDR1 and CDR2 are KGHSH and LQKENI. CDR3 sequence: CASSPFGGNQPQHF. CDR3 DNA: TGTGCCAGCTCACCTTTTGGAGGCAATCAGCCCCAGCATTTT.

This chain links TRBV28 with TRBJ2-5; possibly TRBD2 for D (7 bases). CDR1 MDHEN and CDR2 SYDVKM come from the germline V gene. The CDR3 totals 14 residues. Trimming left V 6 bases short and J 2 bases short, with 13 bases between. The CDR3 DNA is TGTGCCAGCAGATCGGGGGGCCCGCAAGAGACCCAGTACTTC. It codes for CASRSGGPQETQYF.

V usage is TRBV7-9 and J usage is TRBJ1-1, with D hard to call. The V and J ends lost 1 base and 5 bases respectively, with 8 bases between them. Per germline, CDR1 SEHNR and CDR2 FQNEAQ (reference sequence). The CDR3 runs 13 residues. The CDR3 region has the DNA TGTGCCAGCAGCTTAGATTCCGTGACTGAAGCTTTCTTT. This translates into CASSLDSVTEAFF. The full variable domain, in which reference TRBV7-9 and TRBJ1-1 provide the parts outside the CDR3, is DTGVSQNPRHKITKRGQNVTFRCDPISEHNRLYWYRQTLGQGPEFLTYFQNEAQLEKSRLLSDRFSAERPKGSFSTLEIQRTEQGDSAMYLCASSLDSVTEAFFGQGTRLTVV.

The chain has TRBV6-5 and TRBJ2-5; 8 positions match TRBD2. The germline V gene encodes CDR1 MNHEY and CDR2 SVGAGI. This CDR3 comprises 15 residues. Trimming removed 6 bases from V and 4 bases from J; junction bases left unmatched: 10. Here the CDR3 reads CASRRGLGGRETQYF. CDR3 DNA: TGTGCCAGCAGAAGGGGACTAGGAGGGCGAGAGACCCAGTACTTC.

This clone was seen only a few times. The chain is built from TRBV2 and TRBJ1-2; 10 bases map to TRBD1. The CDR3 spans 15 residues. Germline CDR1 is SNHLY and CDR2 is FYNNEI. V trimming: 6 bases; J trimming: 4 bases; junction bases outside the gene matches: 8. The chain's CDR3 is CASSETGGAAYGYTF. DNA for the CDR3: TGTGCCAGCAGCGAGACAGGGGGCGCCGCCTATGGCTACACCTTC. The complete variable domain, with remaining parts taken from reference TRBV2 and TRBJ1-2, reads EPEVTQTPSHQVTQMGQEVILRCVPISNHLYFYWYRQILGQKVEFLVSFYNNEISEKSEIFDDQFSVERPDGSNFTLKIRSTKLEDSAMYFCASSETGGAAYGYTFGSGTRLTVV.

The V gene is TRBV19, the J gene TRBJ2-6; D uncertain. Germline-derived CDR1 and CDR2 are LNHDA and SQIVND (reference sequence). There are 15 residues in the CDR3. V shed 4 bases and J shed 2 bases, with 9 bases lying between them. CDR3 region: CASSTTATGANVLTF. Written as DNA, the CDR3 is TGTGCCAGTAGTACCACAGCAACTGGGGCCAACGTCCTGACTTTC.

This chain uses TRBV7-6 with TRBJ2-2, with D possibly TRBD1 on 6 matching bases. The CDR3 length is 16 residues. CDR1 is SGHVS, CDR2 FNYEAQ, per germline. Trimming removed 5 bases at V and 5 bases at J, with 18 bases between. CDR3 region: CASSPLGQGWTGELFF. CDR3 sequence (DNA): TGTGCCAGCAGCCCACTGGGGCAGGGGTGGACCGGGGAGCTGTTTTTT.

This chain connects TRBV7-6 to TRBJ2-5; 8 bases align to TRBD2. From germline, CDR1 is SGHVS and CDR2 FNYEAQ. The V segment lost 0 bases and the J segment 5 bases; nucleotides outside the gene matches: 14. The CDR3 spans 18 residues. DNA for the CDR3: TGTGCCAGCAGCTTAGCGGTTTTGGCTAGCGGGCGCCGGGAGACCCAGTACTTC. Protein sequence: CASSLAVLASGRRETQYF.